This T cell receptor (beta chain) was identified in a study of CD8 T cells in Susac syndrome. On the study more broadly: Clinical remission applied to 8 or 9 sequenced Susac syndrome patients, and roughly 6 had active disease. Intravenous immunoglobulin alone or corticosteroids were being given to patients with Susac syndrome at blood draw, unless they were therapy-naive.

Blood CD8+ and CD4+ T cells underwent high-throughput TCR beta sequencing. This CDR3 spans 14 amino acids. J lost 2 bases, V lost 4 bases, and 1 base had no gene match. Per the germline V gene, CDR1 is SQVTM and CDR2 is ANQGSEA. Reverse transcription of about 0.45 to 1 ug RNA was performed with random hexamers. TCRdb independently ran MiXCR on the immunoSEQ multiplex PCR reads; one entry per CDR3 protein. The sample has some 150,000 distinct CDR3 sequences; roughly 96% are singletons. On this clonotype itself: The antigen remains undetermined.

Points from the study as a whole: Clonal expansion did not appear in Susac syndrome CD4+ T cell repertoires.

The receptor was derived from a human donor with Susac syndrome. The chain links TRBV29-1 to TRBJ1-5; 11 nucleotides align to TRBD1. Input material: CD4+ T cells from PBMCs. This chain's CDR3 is CSVGDRGGNQPQHF. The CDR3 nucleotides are TGCAGCGTTGGGGACAGGGGGGGCAATCAGCCCCAGCATTTT. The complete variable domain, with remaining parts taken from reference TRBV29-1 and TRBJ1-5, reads SAVISQKPSRDICQRGTSLTIQCQVDSQVTMMFWYRQQPGQSLTLIATANQGSEATYESGFVIDKFPISRPNLTFSTLTVSNMSPEDSSIYLCSVGDRGGNQPQHFGDGTRLSIL.